This TCR beta chain was sequenced during a study of blood T cell repertoires in COVID-19 (dated by TCRdb to between 2020 and 2021). In the study overall: The collaborator samples originated in the United States, Italy and Spain and spanned the acute and convalescent phases of COVID-19. The prospective study material was composed of cDNA or gDNA derived from T cells, B-cell-depleted T cells, or PBMCs. Deeply sampled blood TCRbeta repertoires from subjects exposed to, actively infected with, or recovered from COVID-19 were included in the dataset. The repertoires were made available in a free public database intended to serve as a resource for research on the immune response to SARS-CoV-2. The samples were drawn from two sources: the first 160 participants of the ongoing ImmuneRACE study, and some 1,300 subjects contributed by 6 global collaborators. Sample metadata almost always included a de-identified subject ID, COVID-19 status, age in years and sex. Where HLA class I and class II types were available, the types were taken from metadata supplied by the sample provider, not from assay-based typing. Results the study describes overall, beyond this receptor: The amount of clinical and demographic metadata varied by source and participant and was provided uncurated.

V and J lose 0 bases and 1 base, and a span of 27 bases separates them. There are 21 amino acids in the CDR3, from cysteine to phenylalanine inclusive. Only CDR3 DNA is held: 63 bases, read in frame from base 1. Remarks on this clone: The clone's antigen remains unknown. No clone much larger than this one lies a single base away; base qualities are absent.

Whole blood was collected in K2EDTA tubes by collaborating institutions according to the institutions' own protocols. For TCRbeta analysis, collaborators shipped samples as frozen whole blood, isolated PBMCs, or DNA extracted from either of those sample types. The immunoSEQ Assay, a bias-controlled multiplex PCR, was used to amplify TCRbeta CDR3 regions from genomic DNA. The authors processed their data as follows. Nucleated cell counts per sample were estimated from amplification of reference gene primers within the assay. Sequence reads were collapsed and filtered to measure the absolute abundance of every unique TCRbeta CDR3 rearrangement. For each sample, productive Simpson clonality was calculated as the square root of Simpson's diversity index across productive rearrangements. TCRdb limited this immuneACCESS table to in-frame rearrangements with V and J called. A share of clones is missing; checked studies link under half to unresolved V genes, and the rest is unexplained. The DNA was the basis for D and trimming; V, J and clone size are from that table. In this sample the table shows about 240,000 clones, about 82% of which occur a single time. Around an eighth of the sample lies in the top ten.

The sample consisted of peripheral blood. The receptor chain draws on TRBV23-1 and TRBJ1-1; the D gene is perhaps TRBD1, from 6 matching bases. TRBV23-1 is an ORF for which the function is uncertain. This sequence was found in a man at least 80 years old with acute or convalescent COVID-19. The nucleotide sequence is given as TGCGCCAGCAGTCAATCGATGATTTTTCAGGGACACGAATACGGGAACACTGAAGCTTTCTTT. Translated, this is CASSQSMIFQGHEYGNTEAFF.